These T cell receptor beta chains were read from a single sample in a study of beta chain features in type 1 diabetes. Generated by immunoSEQ multiplex PCR, the TCRdb table keeps only in-frame clones and is missing some. This table has under 50,000 clones, 66% appearing once. Sequencing was done on a sample of Tregs from blood. These receptors originate from a woman between 18 and 29 years old with type 1 diabetes. CDR3s include the opening cysteine and the closing phenylalanine or tryptophan. Each record gives: clone size, J gene, D gene, V gene, CDR3 length, CDR3 protein, CDR3 DNA. D genes are given only for firm matches. Clone size is shown for a subset of rows, as once, few, many or a class of expanded clone.

size: .; J: TRBJ2-2; D: .; V: TRBV2; length: 15; CDR3: CASRRGGQNTGELFF; DNA: TGTGCCAGCAGGAGGGGAGGACAGAACACCGGGGAGCTGTTTTTT
size: .; J: TRBJ2-3; D: TRBD2; V: TRBV29-1; length: 13; CDR3: CSASGALTDTQYF; DNA: TGCAGCGCTAGCGGGGCCCTCACAGATACGCAGTATTTT
size: once; J: TRBJ2-1; D: TRBD1; V: TRBV5-4; length: 15; CDR3: CASSLKGTGLNEQFF; DNA: TGTGCCAGCAGCTTGAAAGGGACAGGGTTGAATGAGCAGTTCTTC
size: .; J: TRBJ1-6; D: .; V: TRBV7-9; length: 16; CDR3: CASSLIGARGNSALHF; DNA: TGTGCCAGCAGCTTAATTGGTGCCCGGGGTAATTCGGCCCTCCACTTT
size: .; J: TRBJ2-6; D: .; V: TRBV10-3; length: 15; CDR3: CAIRGSARGWNVLTF; DNA: TGTGCCATCAGGGGGTCGGCTCGGGGATGGAACGTCCTGACTTTC
size: .; J: TRBJ2-2; D: .; V: TRBV10-3; length: 17; CDR3: CAISLLVSPLGTGELFF; DNA: TGTGCCATCAGCCTACTAGTATCCCCGCTTGGGACCGGGGAGCTGTTTTTT
size: .; J: TRBJ1-1; D: .; V: TRBV9; length: 11; CDR3: CASSRDTEAFF; DNA: TGTGCCAGCAGCCGGGACACTGAAGCTTTCTTT
size: few; J: TRBJ2-7; D: .; V: TRBV28; length: 10; CDR3: CASQGYEQYF; DNA: TGTGCCAGTCAGGGGTACGAGCAGTACTTC
size: .; J: TRBJ2-7; D: .; V: TRBV5-4; length: 15; CDR3: CASSQDELANYEQYF; DNA: TGTGCCAGCAGCCAGGACGAGCTAGCAAACTACGAGCAGTACTTC
size: .; J: TRBJ2-4; D: .; V: TRBV18; length: 11; CDR3: CASSQGDIQYF; DNA: TGTGCCAGCTCACAAGGAGACATTCAGTACTTC
size: once; J: TRBJ2-1; D: TRBD2; V: TRBV2; length: 18; CDR3: CASGEAGIAGRSYNEQFF; DNA: TGTGCCAGCGGGGAAGCGGGAATAGCGGGAAGGTCTTACAATGAGCAGTTCTTC
size: few; J: TRBJ2-3; D: TRBD2; V: TRBV6-4; length: 16; CDR3: CASSIIAGGSTDTQYF; DNA: TGTGCCAGCAGCATCATAGCGGGAGGGAGCACAGATACGCAGTATTTT
size: .; J: TRBJ1-1; D: TRBD1; V: TRBV7-2; length: 14; CDR3: CASSLGRTGIGAFF; DNA: TGTGCCAGCAGCTTAGGCCGGACAGGGATTGGGGCTTTCTTT
size: .; J: TRBJ2-5; D: TRBD2; V: TRBV28; length: 15; CDR3: CASSALSGRQETQYF; DNA: TGTGCCAGCTCAGCCCTTAGCGGGAGACAAGAGACCCAGTACTTC
size: .; J: TRBJ2-3; D: .; V: TRBV28; length: 13; CDR3: CASRSQGVDTQYF; DNA: TGTGCCAGCAGGTCACAGGGCGTAGATACGCAGTATTTT
size: .; J: TRBJ1-5; D: .; V: TRBV5-1; length: 15; CDR3: CASRGQNNSNQPQHF; DNA: TGCGCCAGCAGAGGACAGAATAATAGCAATCAGCCCCAGCATTTT
size: .; J: TRBJ2-7; D: .; V: TRBV7-9; length: 15; CDR3: CASSDTGGVSYEQYF; DNA: TGTGCCAGCAGCGACACCGGAGGAGTATCCTACGAGCAGTACTTC
size: .; J: TRBJ1-5; D: .; V: TRBV16; length: 15; CDR3: CASSQSGQSNQPQHF; DNA: TGTGCCAGCAGCCAATCGGGGCAGAGCAATCAGCCCCAGCATTTT
size: few; J: TRBJ2-7; D: .; V: TRBV4-2; length: 13; CDR3: CASSQQGLGEQYF; DNA: TGTGCCAGCAGCCAACAGGGTCTCGGCGAGCAGTACTTC
size: .; J: TRBJ1-3; D: .; V: TRBV4-2; length: 16; CDR3: CASSQNQGSPGNTIYF; DNA: TGTGCCAGCAGCCAGAACCAGGGGAGCCCTGGAAACACCATATATTTT
size: few; J: TRBJ2-3; D: TRBD2; V: TRBV7-2; length: 15; CDR3: CASSPAGATTDTQYF; DNA: TGTGCCAGCAGCCCAGCGGGGGCCACCACAGATACGCAGTATTTT
size: once; J: TRBJ2-5; D: TRBD2; V: TRBV4-2; length: 17; CDR3: CASSQDPLAGGLETQYF; DNA: TGTGCCAGCAGCCAAGATCCCCTAGCGGGAGGTCTAGAGACCCAGTACTTC
size: .; J: TRBJ2-1; D: TRBD2; V: TRBV6-4; length: 15; CDR3: CASSPGLAGYNEQFF; DNA: TGTGCCAGCAGCCCGGGACTAGCGGGCTACAATGAGCAGTTCTTC
size: .; J: TRBJ1-4; D: TRBD1; V: TRBV5-1; length: 15; CDR3: CASSLGRTGQEKLFF; DNA: TGCGCCAGCAGCTTGGGGCGGACAGGGCAGGAAAAACTGTTTTTT
size: .; J: TRBJ2-1; D: .; V: TRBV11-2; length: 13; CDR3: CASSFGLDNEQFF; DNA: TGTGCCAGCAGCTTCGGACTGGACAATGAGCAGTTCTTC
size: .; J: TRBJ2-5; D: .; V: TRBV19; length: 14; CDR3: CASSMAQQEETQYF; DNA: TGTGCCAGTAGTATGGCACAGCAAGAGGAGACCCAGTACTTC
size: .; J: TRBJ2-7; D: TRBD2; V: TRBV5-4; length: 15; CDR3: CASSLSGTTPYEQYF; DNA: TGTGCCAGCAGCTTGTCCGGGACTACACCCTACGAGCAGTACTTC
size: few; J: TRBJ2-6; D: TRBD1; V: TRBV18; length: 16; CDR3: CASSPGTGSGANVLTF; DNA: TGTGCCAGCTCACCGGGGACAGGATCTGGGGCCAACGTCCTGACTTTC
size: few; J: TRBJ1-1; D: .; V: TRBV7-9; length: 13; CDR3: CASSIRGGTEAFF; DNA: TGTGCCAGCAGCATAAGGGGGGGCACTGAAGCTTTCTTT
size: .; J: TRBJ1-1; D: .; V: TRBV29-1; length: 14; CDR3: CSVEDLGRVSEAFF; DNA: TGCAGCGTTGAAGATCTCGGCAGGGTCTCTGAAGCTTTCTTT
size: .; J: TRBJ2-1; D: TRBD2; V: TRBV4-3; length: 16; CDR3: CASSQDKGLAPNEQFF; DNA: TGCGCCAGCAGCCAAGATAAGGGACTAGCCCCCAATGAGCAGTTCTTC
size: .; J: TRBJ1-2; D: .; V: TRBV25-1; length: 13; CDR3: CASTGGASYGYTF; DNA: TGTGCCAGCACCGGAGGGGCAAGCTATGGCTACACCTTC